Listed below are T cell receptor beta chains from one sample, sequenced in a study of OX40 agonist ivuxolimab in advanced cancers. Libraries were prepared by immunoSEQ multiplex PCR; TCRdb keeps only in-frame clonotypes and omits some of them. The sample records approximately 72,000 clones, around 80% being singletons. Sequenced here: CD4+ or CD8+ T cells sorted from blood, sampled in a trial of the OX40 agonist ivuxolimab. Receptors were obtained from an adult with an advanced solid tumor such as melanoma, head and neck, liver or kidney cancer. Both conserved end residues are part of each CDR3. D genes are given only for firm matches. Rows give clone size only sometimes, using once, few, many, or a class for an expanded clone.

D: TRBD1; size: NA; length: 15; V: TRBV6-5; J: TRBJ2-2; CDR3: CASTPRDRGTGELFF; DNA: TGTGCCAGCACCCCGCGGGACAGGGGAACCGGGGAGCTGTTTTTT
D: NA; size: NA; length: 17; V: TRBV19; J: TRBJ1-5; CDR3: CASSIGARQRSNQPQHF; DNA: TGTGCCAGTAGTATTGGGGCCCGCCAAAGGAGCAATCAGCCCCAGCATTTT
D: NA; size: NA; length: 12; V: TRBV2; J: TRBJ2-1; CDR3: CASRWGGGEQFF; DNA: TGTGCCAGCAGGTGGGGTGGGGGTGAGCAGTTCTTC
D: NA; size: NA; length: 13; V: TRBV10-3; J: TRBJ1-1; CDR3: CAISPGPNTEAFF; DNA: TGTGCCATCAGTCCGGGACCGAACACTGAAGCTTTCTTT
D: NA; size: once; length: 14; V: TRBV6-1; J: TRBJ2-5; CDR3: CASSIHTIQETQYF; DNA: TGTGCCAGCAGCATTCACACAATCCAAGAGACCCAGTACTTC
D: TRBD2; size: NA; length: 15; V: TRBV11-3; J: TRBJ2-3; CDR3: CASSSTSGLRDTQYF; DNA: TGTGCCAGCAGCTCGACTAGCGGGCTTAGGGATACGCAGTATTTT
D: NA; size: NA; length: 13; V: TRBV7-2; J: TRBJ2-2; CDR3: CASTREEIGELFF; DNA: TGTGCCAGCACCAGGGAGGAGATCGGGGAGCTGTTTTTT
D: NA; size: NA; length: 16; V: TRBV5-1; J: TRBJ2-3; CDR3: CASSLAVRGGTDTQYF; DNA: TGCGCCAGCAGCTTGGCCGTGCGGGGAGGCACAGATACGCAGTATTTT
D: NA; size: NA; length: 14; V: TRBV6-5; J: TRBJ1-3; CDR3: CASSYLESGNTIYF; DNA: TGTGCCAGCAGTTACCTTGAATCTGGAAACACCATATATTTT
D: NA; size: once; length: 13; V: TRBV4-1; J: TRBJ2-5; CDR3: CASSLYTQETQYF; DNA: TGCGCCAGCAGCCTATACACACAAGAGACCCAGTACTTC
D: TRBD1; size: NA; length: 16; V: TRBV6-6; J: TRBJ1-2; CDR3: CASSKRRGQGARGYTF; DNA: TGTGCCAGCAGTAAACGACGGGGACAGGGGGCTCGGGGCTACACCTTC
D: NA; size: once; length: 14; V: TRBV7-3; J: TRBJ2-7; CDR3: CASSLGRDSYEQYF; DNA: TGTGCCAGCAGCTTAGGGCGGGACTCCTACGAGCAGTACTTC
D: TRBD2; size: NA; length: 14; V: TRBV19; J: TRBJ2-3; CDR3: CASSFLAGTDTQYF; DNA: TGTGCCAGTAGTTTTCTAGCGGGCACAGATACGCAGTATTTT
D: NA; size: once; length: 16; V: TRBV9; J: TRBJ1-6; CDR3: CASSVEQGRGSAPLHF; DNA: TGTGCCAGCAGCGTAGAACAGGGCAGGGGAAGTGCACCCCTCCACTTT